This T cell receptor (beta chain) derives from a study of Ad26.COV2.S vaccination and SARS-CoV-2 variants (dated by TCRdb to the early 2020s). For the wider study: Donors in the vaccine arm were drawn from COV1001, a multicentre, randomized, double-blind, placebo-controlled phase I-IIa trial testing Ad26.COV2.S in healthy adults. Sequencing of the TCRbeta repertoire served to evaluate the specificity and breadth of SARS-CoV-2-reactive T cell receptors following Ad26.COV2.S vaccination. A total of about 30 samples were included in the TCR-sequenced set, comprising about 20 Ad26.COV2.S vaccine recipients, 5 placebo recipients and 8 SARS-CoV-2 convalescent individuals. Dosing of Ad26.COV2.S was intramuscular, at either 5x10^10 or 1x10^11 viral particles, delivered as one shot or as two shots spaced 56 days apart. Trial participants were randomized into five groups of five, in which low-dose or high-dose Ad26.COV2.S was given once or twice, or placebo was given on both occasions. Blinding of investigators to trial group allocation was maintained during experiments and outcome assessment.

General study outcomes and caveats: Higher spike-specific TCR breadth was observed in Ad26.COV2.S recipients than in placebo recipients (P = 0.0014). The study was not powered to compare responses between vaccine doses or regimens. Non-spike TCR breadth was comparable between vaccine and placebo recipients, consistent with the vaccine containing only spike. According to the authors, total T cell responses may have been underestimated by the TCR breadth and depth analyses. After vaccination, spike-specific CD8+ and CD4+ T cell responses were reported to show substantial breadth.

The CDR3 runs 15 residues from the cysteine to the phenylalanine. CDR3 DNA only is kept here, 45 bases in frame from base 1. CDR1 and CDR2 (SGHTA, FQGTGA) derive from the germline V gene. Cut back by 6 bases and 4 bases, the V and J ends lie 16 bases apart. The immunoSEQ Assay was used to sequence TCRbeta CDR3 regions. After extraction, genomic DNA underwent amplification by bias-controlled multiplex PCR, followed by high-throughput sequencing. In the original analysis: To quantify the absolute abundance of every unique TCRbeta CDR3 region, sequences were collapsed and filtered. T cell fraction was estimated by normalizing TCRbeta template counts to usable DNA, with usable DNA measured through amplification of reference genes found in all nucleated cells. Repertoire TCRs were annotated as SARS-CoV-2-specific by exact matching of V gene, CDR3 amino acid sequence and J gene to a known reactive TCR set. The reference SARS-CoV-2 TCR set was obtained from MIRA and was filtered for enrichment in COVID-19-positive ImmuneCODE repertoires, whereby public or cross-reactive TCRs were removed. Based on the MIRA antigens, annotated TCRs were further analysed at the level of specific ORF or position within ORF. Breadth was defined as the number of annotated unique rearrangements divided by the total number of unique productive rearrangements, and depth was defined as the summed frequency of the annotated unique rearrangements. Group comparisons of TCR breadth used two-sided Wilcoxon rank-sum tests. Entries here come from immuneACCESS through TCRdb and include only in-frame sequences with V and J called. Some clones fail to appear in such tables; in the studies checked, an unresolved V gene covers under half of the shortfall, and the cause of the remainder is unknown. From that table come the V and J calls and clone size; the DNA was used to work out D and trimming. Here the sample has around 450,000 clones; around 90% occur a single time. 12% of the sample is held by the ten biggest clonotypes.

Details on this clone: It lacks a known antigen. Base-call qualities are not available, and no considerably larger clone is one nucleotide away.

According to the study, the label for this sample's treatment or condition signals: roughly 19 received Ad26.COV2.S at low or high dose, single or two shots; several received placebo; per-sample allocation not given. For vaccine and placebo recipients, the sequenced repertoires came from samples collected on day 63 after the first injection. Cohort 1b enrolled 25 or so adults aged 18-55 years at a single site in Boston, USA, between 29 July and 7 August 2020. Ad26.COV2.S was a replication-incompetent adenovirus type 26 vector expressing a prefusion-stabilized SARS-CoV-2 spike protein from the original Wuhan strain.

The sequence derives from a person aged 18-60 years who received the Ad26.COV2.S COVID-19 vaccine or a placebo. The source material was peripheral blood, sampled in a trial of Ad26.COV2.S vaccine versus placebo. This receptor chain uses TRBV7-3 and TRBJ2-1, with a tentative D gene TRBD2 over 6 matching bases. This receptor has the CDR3 CASSQSGSTYNEQFF. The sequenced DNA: TGTGCCAGCAGTCAAAGCGGGTCCACTTACAATGAGCAGTTCTTC.